This paragraph reports one TCR beta chain. These data come from a study of T cell clonotyping in hematopoietic cell transplantation. V gave up 3 bases and J gave up 7 bases; unmatched junction bases: 6. Germline values: CDR1 SGHTS, CDR2 YDEGEE. This CDR3 is built from 16 residues. Time point noted: recipient sample about 28 days before transplant, after cytoreduction. The table came from immunoSEQ multiplex PCR; TCRdb's copy has only in-frame clones and leaves some out. The sample yields approximately 44,000 clones, approximately 78% seen once. This receptor was taken from a man aged 60 to 75 with myelodysplastic syndrome. Some clones in this sample may be carry-over from other donors' samples. The sample was peripheral blood mononuclear cells, taken before stem cell transplant. The chain has TRBV5-8 and TRBJ1-6; 11 bases map to TRBD1. CDR3 in amino acids: CASSSGQGGQNSPLHF. CDR3 sequence (DNA): TGTGCCAGCAGCTCGGGACAGGGGGGTCAAAATTCACCCCTCCACTTT.